The next 2 T cell receptor beta chains were all read from a single sample in a study of blood T cell repertoires in COVID-19. Sequenced by immunoSEQ multiplex PCR; TCRdb stores in-frame clones only, minus some. Altogether 55,000 to 75,000 clones are present, around 91% being singletons, with the ten largest covering 7% to 9%. The sequencing sample was made of peripheral blood. The source of these receptors is a human donor in a cohort sampled during active COVID-19.

The J gene is TRBJ2-7, the V gene TRBV7-8; 8 bases fit TRBD1. CDR1 is SGHVS and CDR2 is FQNEAQ in the germline V gene. The CDR3 extends over 14 amino acids. J gave up 4 bases and V 4 bases, and 6 bases lay outside the gene matches. CDR3: CASSSGQGLYEQYF. The CDR3 nucleotides read TGTGCCAGCAGCTCCGGACAGGGATTATACGAGCAGTACTTC.

V gene TRBV7-9 combines with J gene TRBJ2-7; D not resolved. This CDR3 contains 14 residues. The V gene's germline CDR1 is SEHNR and CDR2 FQNEAQ (reference sequence). Trimming shortened V by 3 bases and J by 6 bases, and 15 bases separated the two germline ends. In nucleotides, the CDR3 is TGTGCCAGCAGCTTTCCCAACCCACCGGGCGAGCAGTACTTC. Translated: CASSFPNPPGEQYF.